A single sample gave rise to the 20 T cell receptor beta chains below, sequenced in a study of blood T cell repertoires in COVID-19. The method was immunoSEQ multiplex PCR; TCRdb's version includes in-frame clones alone and lacks a portion of them. Seen here are approximately 210,000 clones, under 90% observed once, and the top ten hold roughly 2.7%. The source material was peripheral blood. These receptors originate from a woman aged 35 to 49 with active or convalescent COVID-19.

The J gene is TRBJ2-2, the V gene TRBV15, with TRBD1 identical over 8 bases. V shed 3 bases, J shed 3 bases, and the junction held 6 bases outside the gene matches. The germline gives CDR1 LNHNV, CDR2 YYDKDF (reference sequence). This CDR3 region has 16 residues. CDR3 amino acids: CATSRGAGGYTGELFF. The CDR3 DNA follows: TGTGCCACCAGCAGGGGGGCAGGGGGCTACACCGGGGAGCTGTTTTTT.

This chain joins TRBV13 and TRBJ2-1, with 7 bases fitting TRBD1. This CDR3 has 16 amino acids. Germline V CDR1 and CDR2: PRHDT, FYEKMQ (reference sequence). V dropped 1 base and J dropped 2; count of bases not matched to a gene: 5. CDR3: CASSLEGRGTYNEQFF. CDR3 nucleotides: TGTGCCAGCAGCTTAGAGGGCAGGGGGACCTACAATGAGCAGTTCTTC.

V usage is TRBV29-1 and J usage is TRBJ1-1; no definite D call. CDR3 size: 15 residues. Germline values: CDR1 SQVTM, CDR2 ANQGSEA. The V gene lost 0 bases and the J gene lost 0 bases, with 11 bases spanning the gap. This CDR3 reads CSVEEAGQLNTEAFF. CDR3 bases: TGCAGCGTTGAAGAAGCGGGCCAGCTGAACACTGAAGCTTTCTTT.

This clone was recorded only once. V usage is TRBV4-3 and J usage is TRBJ1-5; the match to TRBD1 covers 8 bases. J lost 0 bases, V lost 0 bases, and 7 bases had no gene match. CDR1 LGHNA and CDR2 YSLEER come from the germline V gene. CDR3 length: 18 residues. The CDR3 reads CASSQDMGTGHSNQPQHF. Written as DNA, the CDR3 is TGCGCCAGCAGCCAAGACATGGGGACAGGCCATAGCAATCAGCCCCAGCATTTT.

The chain recombines TRBV11-2 with TRBJ1-4, with 9 bases matching TRBD1. Germline V gene data show CDR1 as SGHAT and CDR2 as FQNNGV. The CDR3 covers 16 residues. Germline trimming cut 4 bases from V and 8 bases from J; bases unmatched to any gene: 11. Here the CDR3 reads CASSSTTGQGEEKLFF. Here the CDR3 DNA reads TGTGCCAGCAGCTCGACGACGGGACAGGGCGAAGAAAAACTGTTTTTT.

V and J are TRBV19 and TRBJ1-1; 7 nucleotides match TRBD1. The CDR3 covers 13 residues. CDR1 LNHDA and CDR2 SQIVND come from the germline V gene (reference sequence). The CDR3 here is CVTGPWDSAVAFF. DNA of the CDR3: TGTGTCACAGGCCCCTGGGACAGCGCGGTGGCCTTCTTT.

As to this clone: Relative to the germline gene, one junction end is altered; a read error may explain this. The J gene is TRBJ2-4, the V gene TRBV12-3 or TRBV12-4, with 9 nucleotides matching TRBD2. The CDR3 length is 12 residues. The CDR3 protein is CASSTWGLAHSF. The CDR3 DNA follows: TGTGCCAGCAGTACCTGGGGACTAGCCCATTCTTTC.

The genes are TRBV19 and TRBJ2-7; 8 positions agree with TRBD2. Looked up from germline, CDR1 is LNHDA and CDR2 is SQIVND (reference sequence). The V segment lost 8 bases and the J segment 4 bases; nucleotides outside the gene matches: 10. This CDR3 has 14 amino acids. The CDR3 coding sequence is TGTGCCAGTTCTCAGACGAGCGGGAGTTACGAGCAGTACTTC. Translating it yields CASSQTSGSYEQYF.

The chain combines TRBV23-1 with TRBJ2-6, with a tentative D call TRBD2 (6 bases). TRBV23-1 is labeled an ORF, and its function is uncertain. This CDR3 is 17 amino acids long. V lost 11 bases, J lost 0 bases, and 20 bases lay in between. The CDR3 bases are TGCGCCGGGGCCCTGAGGGAGGCTCTCTCTGGGGCCAACGTCCTGACTTTC. Translation gives CAGALREALSGANVLTF.

This clone was counted once. The chain joins TRBV15 to TRBJ2-7, with a weak D call TRBD1 (5 bases). From germline, CDR1 is LNHNV and CDR2 YYDKDF (reference sequence). CDR3 length equals 16 residues. The germline V and J ends were trimmed by 2 bases and 5 bases, with 19 bases remaining between them. The CDR3 loop reads CATSRLFPGIPDEQYF. In DNA form, the CDR3 reads TGTGCCACCAGCAGACTCTTTCCAGGGATTCCGGACGAGCAGTACTTC.

This clone turned up a few times. V and J are TRBV3-1 (or the pseudogene TRBV3-2) and TRBJ2-3, with D possibly being TRBD1 (5 bases). This CDR3 is 14 amino acids long. Germline V gives CDR1 LGHDT, CDR2 YNNKEL (reference sequence). V was pared by 2 bases and J by 5 bases, with 11 bases between. In DNA, the CDR3 is TGTGCCAGCAGCCAAATTCCAGGGATAGATACGCAGTATTTT. Its translation: CASSQIPGIDTQYF.

The rearrangement joins TRBV3-1 (or the pseudogene TRBV3-2) to TRBJ2-6; tentative D call: TRBD2 (6 bases). This CDR3 spans 16 amino acids. In germline, CDR1 is LGHDT, CDR2 YNNKEL (reference sequence). The V and J ends lost 1 base and 0 bases respectively, with 7 bases between them. The CDR3 sequence: CASSQGGDSGANVLTF. DNA for the CDR3: TGTGCCAGCAGCCAAGGGGGGGACTCTGGGGCCAACGTCCTGACTTTC.

The J gene is TRBJ2-5, the V gene TRBV24-1; D might be TRBD2 (6 bases). This CDR3 is built from 14 residues. Germline V CDR1 and CDR2: KGHDR, SFDVKD. Trimming pared 1 base from V and 7 bases from J, leaving 12 bases between. The CDR3 sequence: CATSDFAGRGTQYF. The DNA for the CDR3 is TGTGCCACCAGTGATTTCGCGGGGCGAGGGACCCAGTACTTC.

The chain recombines TRBV28 with TRBJ1-2; unclear D gene. The CDR3 loop spans 14 amino acids. Germline V gene sequence: CDR1 MDHEN, CDR2 SYDVKM. The V end was cut by 6 bases, the J end by 4 bases, with 15 bases between. The CDR3 region has the DNA TGTGCCAGCAGCTTCGGGGTTATGGGCTATGGCTACACCTTC. Protein: CASSFGVMGYGYTF.

The chain couples TRBV6-5 to TRBJ2-3; TRBD2 matches at 9 bases. The CDR3 runs to 16 residues. Germline CDR1 and CDR2: MNHEY and SVGAGI. V dropped 0 bases and J dropped 3; count of bases not matched to a gene: 4. Here the CDR3 reads CASSYSSSGITDTQYF. CDR3 in DNA: TGTGCCAGCAGTTACTCGTCTAGCGGGATAACAGATACGCAGTATTTT.

This clone was found a few times. The chain couples TRBV10-1 to TRBJ2-7, with a weak D call TRBD1 (6 bases). Trimming removed 7 bases from V and 4 bases from J, with 14 bases in between. Per germline, CDR1 WNHNN and CDR2 SYGVQD (reference sequence). The CDR3 runs 13 residues. In nucleotides, the CDR3 is TGCGCCAGCATCAGCTCAGGGGATTACGAGCAGTACTTC. Translation: CASISSGDYEQYF.

Comment on this clone: Mismatch with germline at one junction end may stem from a read error. The chain is built from TRBV5-1 and TRBJ1-3; D gene unclear. CDR1 is SGHRS, CDR2 YFSETQ, per germline. The CDR3 covers 14 residues. Here the CDR3 reads CASSLDTSRNTIYF. The CDR3 nucleotides read TGCGCCAGCAGCTTGGACACCTCTCGAAACACCATATATTTT.

V gene TRBV5-1 combines with J gene TRBJ2-6; D is unresolved. The V end lost 1 base, the J end lost 0 bases, and 14 bases lay between the germline ends. Germline V gives CDR1 SGHRS, CDR2 YFSETQ. The CDR3 is 18 amino acids. Written as DNA, the CDR3 is TGCGCCAGCAGCTTGACGGCAACGACAAGCTCTGGGGCCAACGTCCTGACTTTC. Protein sequence: CASSLTATTSSGANVLTF. The variable domain in full, completed from reference TRBV5-1 and TRBJ2-6, reads KAGVTQTPRYLIKTRGQQVTLSCSPISGHRSVSWYQQTPGQGLQFLFEYFSETQRNKGNFPGRFSGRQFSNSRSEMNVSTLELGDSALYLCASSLTATTSSGANVLTFGAGSRLTVL.

The chain couples TRBV5-4 to TRBJ2-7, with 10 bases matching TRBD2. The germline gives CDR1 SGHNT, CDR2 YYREEE (reference sequence). CDR3 length equals 17 residues. J was trimmed by 3 bases and V by 0 bases; bases with no gene match: 9. The CDR3 protein is CASSLGGASGSLYEQYF. The CDR3 coding sequence is TGTGCCAGCAGCTTGGGGGGGGCTAGCGGGAGTCTCTACGAGCAGTACTTC.

The V and J genes are TRBV7-2 and TRBJ2-1, with D tentatively TRBD1 (6 bases). This CDR3 region has 13 residues. Germline CDR1 reads SGHTA; CDR2 reads FQGNSA. The V end was cut by 1 base, the J end by 8 bases, with 9 bases between. The CDR3 DNA sequence: TGTGCCAGCAGCTTAGGTCAGGGGCATGAGCAGTTCTTC. Translation gives CASSLGQGHEQFF. The full variable domain, rest sourced from reference TRBV7-2 and TRBJ2-1, is GAGVSQSPSNKVTEKGKDVELRCDPISGHTALYWYRQSLGQGLEFLIYFQGNSAPDKSGLPSDRFSAERTGGSVSTLTIQRTQQEDSAVYLCASSLGQGHEQFFGPGTRLTVL.